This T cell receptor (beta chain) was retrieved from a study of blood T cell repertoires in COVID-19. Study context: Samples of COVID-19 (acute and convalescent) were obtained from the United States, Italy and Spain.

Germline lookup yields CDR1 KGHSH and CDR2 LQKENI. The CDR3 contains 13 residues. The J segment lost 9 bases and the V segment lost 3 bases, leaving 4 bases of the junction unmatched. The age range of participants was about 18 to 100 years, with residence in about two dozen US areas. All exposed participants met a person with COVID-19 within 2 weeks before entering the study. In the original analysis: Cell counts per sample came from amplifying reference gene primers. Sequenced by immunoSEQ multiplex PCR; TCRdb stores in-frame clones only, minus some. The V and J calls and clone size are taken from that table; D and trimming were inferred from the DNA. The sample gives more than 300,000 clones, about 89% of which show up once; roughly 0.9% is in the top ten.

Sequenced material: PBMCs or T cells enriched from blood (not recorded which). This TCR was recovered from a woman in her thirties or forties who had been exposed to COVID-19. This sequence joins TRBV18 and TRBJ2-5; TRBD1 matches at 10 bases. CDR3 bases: TGTGCCAGCTCACCTGGACAGGGGGATTCCCAGTACTTC. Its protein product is CASSPGQGDSQYF.